The clone carrying this T cell receptor (beta chain) has more than one count but fewer than ten. As yet, its antigen is unknown. At sampling all donors were nominally healthy, likely with unrecorded immune exposures. PCR employed 60 Vbeta and 13 Jbeta primers. The method was immunoSEQ multiplex PCR; TCRdb's version includes in-frame clones alone and lacks a portion of them. Here the sample spans 150,000 to 200,000 clones, 75% to 85% being singletons. This sample is drawn from a study of cytomegalovirus exposure and HLA in healthy donors. Whole-study results and caveats: Productive status was seen about 87% or about 30% of the time for most TCR beta V segments in an earlier analysis. Confirmation was obtained in vitro that a few CMV-associated chains are specific for CMV antigens.

Material: PBMCs. This clonotype was obtained from a woman in her forties or fifties in good health and CMV-seropositive.

The CDR3 DNA follows: TGTGCCAGTTCGGGCGGGTCCACAGATACGCAGTATTTT. This sequence encodes CASSGGSTDTQYF. J is TRBJ2-3 and V is TRBV27; weak D call: TRBD2 (5 bases). CDR3 length: 13 amino acids. Per the germline V gene, CDR1 is MNHEY and CDR2 is SMNVEV (reference sequence). Trimming stripped 9 bases from V and 2 bases from J, with 12 bases between.